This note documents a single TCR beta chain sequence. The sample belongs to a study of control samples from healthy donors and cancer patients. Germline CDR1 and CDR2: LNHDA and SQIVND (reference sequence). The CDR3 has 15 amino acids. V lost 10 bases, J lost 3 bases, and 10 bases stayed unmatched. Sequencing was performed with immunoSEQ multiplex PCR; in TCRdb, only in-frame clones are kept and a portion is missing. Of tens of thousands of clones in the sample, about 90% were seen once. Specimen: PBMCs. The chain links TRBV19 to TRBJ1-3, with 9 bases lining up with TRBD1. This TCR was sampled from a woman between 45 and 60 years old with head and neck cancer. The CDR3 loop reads CATKGTGLHGNTIYF. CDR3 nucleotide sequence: TGTGCCACCAAAGGGACAGGGTTGCATGGAAACACCATATATTTT.